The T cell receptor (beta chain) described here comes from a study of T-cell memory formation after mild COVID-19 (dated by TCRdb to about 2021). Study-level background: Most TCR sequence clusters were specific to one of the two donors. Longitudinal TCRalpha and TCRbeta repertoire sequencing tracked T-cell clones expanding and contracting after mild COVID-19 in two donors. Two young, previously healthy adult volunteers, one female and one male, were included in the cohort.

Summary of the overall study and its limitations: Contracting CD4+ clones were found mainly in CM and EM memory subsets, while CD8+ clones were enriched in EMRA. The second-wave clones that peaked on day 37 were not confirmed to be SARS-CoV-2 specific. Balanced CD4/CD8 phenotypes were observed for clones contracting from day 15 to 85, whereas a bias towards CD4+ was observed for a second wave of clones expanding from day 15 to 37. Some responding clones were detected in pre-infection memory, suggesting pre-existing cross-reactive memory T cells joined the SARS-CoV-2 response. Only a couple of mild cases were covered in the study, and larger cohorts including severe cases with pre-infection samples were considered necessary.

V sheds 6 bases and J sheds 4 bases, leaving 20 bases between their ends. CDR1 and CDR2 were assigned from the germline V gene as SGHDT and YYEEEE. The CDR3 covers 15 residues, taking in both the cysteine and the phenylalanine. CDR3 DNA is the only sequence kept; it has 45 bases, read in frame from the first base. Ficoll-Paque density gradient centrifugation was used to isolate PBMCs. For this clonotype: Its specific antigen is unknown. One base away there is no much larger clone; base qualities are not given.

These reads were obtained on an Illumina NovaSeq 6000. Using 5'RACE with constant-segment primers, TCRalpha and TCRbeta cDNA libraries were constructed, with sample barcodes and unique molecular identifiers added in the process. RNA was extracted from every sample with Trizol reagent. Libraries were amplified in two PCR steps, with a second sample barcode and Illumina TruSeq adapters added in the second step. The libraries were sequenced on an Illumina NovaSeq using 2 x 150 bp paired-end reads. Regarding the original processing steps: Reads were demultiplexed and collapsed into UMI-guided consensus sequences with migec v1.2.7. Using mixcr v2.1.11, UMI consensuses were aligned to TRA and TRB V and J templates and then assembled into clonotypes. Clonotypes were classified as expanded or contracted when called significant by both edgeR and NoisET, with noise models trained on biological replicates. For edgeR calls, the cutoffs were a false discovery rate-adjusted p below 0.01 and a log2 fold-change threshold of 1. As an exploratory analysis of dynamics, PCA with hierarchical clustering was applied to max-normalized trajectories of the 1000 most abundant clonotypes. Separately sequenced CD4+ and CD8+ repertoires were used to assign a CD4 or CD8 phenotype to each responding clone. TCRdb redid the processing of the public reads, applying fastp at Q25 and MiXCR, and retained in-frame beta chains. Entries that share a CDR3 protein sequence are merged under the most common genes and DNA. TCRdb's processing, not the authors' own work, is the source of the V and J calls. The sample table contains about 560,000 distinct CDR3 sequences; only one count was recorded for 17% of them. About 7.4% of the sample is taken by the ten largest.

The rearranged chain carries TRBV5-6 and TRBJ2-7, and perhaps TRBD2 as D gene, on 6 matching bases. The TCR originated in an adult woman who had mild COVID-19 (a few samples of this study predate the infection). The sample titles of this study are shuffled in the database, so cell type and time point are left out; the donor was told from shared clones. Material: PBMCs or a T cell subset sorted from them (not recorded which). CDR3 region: CASTFPRDFLYEQYF. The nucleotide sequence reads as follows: TGTGCCAGCACTTTCCCCCGGGACTTCTTGTACGAGCAGTACTTC.